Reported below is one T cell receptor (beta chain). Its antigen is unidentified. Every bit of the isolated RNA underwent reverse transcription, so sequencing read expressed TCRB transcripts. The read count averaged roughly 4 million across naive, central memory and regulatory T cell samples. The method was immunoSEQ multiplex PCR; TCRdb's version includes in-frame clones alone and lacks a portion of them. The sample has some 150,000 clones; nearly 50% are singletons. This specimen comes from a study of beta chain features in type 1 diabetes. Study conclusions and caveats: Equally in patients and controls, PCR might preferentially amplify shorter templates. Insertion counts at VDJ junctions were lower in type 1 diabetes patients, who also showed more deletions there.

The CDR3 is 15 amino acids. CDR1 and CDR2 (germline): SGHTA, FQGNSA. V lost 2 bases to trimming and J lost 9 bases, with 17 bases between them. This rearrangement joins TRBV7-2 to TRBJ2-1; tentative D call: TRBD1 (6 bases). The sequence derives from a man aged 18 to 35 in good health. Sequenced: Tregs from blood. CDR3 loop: CASSLFSRGVGEQFF. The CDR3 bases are TGTGCCAGCAGCTTATTTTCCAGGGGAGTTGGTGAGCAGTTCTTC.